The 3 T cell receptor beta chains given below trace back to one sample, sequenced in a study of T cells after posttransplantation cyclophosphamide. A marrow graft followed busulfan-fludarabine conditioning, with cyclophosphamide on days +3 and +4. The assay was immunoSEQ multiplex PCR, and TCRdb's table has in-frame clones only and misses some. In the table there are about 6,800 clones, just over 90% of which are singletons. The sequences come from CD8+ T cells sorted from blood, collected after allogeneic stem cell transplant with posttransplant cyclophosphamide. The origin of the receptors is a male patient aged 60-70 years who received an allogeneic stem cell transplant from a related donor and was CMV-positive. Some T cells may be the graft donor's.

This clone was picked up one time. This rearrangement joins TRBV11-2 to TRBJ1-2; 7 nucleotides agree with TRBD1. This CDR3 has 12 amino acids. Germline CDR1 and CDR2: SGHAT and FQNNGV. V gave up 5 bases and J gave up 7 bases; unmatched junction bases: 4. The chain's CDR3 is CASSTDRAGYTF. As DNA, the CDR3 is TGTGCCAGCAGCACCGACAGGGCTGGCTACACCTTC. Drawing the rest from reference TRBV11-2 and TRBJ1-2, the complete variable domain is EAGVAQSPRYKIIEKRQSVAFWCNPISGHATLYWYQQILGQGPKLLIQFQNNGVVDDSQLPKDRFSAERLKGVDSTLKIQPAKLEDSAVYLCASSTDRAGYTFGSGTRLTVV.

This clone appeared a few times. This chain joins TRBV7-2 and TRBJ2-7, with 12 bases that match TRBD1. The trim removed 1 base at V and 4 bases at J, leaving 2 bases unmatched. CDR1 SGHTA and CDR2 FQGNSA come from the germline V gene. The CDR3 contains 15 residues. CDR3 sequence: CASSLGGQGAYEQYF. The DNA for the CDR3 is TGTGCCAGCAGCTTAGGGGGACAGGGGGCTTACGAGCAGTACTTC.

The CDR3 coding sequence is TGTGCCAGCAGTGAATATCGGGGAAGCACTGAAGCTTTCTTT. Translating it yields CASSEYRGSTEAFF. This chain links TRBV25-1 with TRBJ1-1; D is ambiguous. V lost 0 bases and J lost 4, with 9 bases in between. The CDR3 covers 14 residues. The V gene's germline CDR1 is MGHDK and CDR2 SYGVNS. The full variable domain, its missing parts supplied by reference TRBV25-1 and TRBJ1-1, is EADIYQTPRYLVIGTGKKITLECSQTMGHDKMYWYQQDPGMELHLIHYSYGVNSTEKGDLSSESTVSRIRTEHFPLTLESARPSHTSQYLCASSEYRGSTEAFFGQGTRLTVV.